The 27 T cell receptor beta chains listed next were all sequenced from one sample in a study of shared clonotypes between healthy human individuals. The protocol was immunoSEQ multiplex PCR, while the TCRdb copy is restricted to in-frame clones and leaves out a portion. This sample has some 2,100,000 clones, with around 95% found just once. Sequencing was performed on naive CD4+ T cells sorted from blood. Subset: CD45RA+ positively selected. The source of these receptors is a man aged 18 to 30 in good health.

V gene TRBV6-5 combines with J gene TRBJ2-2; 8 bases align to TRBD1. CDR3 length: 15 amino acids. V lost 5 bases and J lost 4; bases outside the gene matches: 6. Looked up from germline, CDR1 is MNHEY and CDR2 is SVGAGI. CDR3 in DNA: TGTGCCAGCAGTCCAAGACAGGGGATCACCGGGGAGCTGTTTTTT. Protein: CASSPRQGITGELFF.

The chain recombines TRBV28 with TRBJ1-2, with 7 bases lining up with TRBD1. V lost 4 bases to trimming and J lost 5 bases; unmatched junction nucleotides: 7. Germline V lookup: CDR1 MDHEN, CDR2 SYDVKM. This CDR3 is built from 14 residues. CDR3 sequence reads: CASSSGQAEYGYTF. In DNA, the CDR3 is TGTGCCAGCAGTTCCGGACAGGCCGAATATGGCTACACCTTC.

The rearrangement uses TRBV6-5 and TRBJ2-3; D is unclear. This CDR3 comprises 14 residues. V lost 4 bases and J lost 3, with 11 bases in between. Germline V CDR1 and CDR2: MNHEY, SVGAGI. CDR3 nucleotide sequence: TGTGCCAGCAGTTTAAAGCTGGGAACAGATACGCAGTATTTT. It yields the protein CASSLKLGTDTQYF.

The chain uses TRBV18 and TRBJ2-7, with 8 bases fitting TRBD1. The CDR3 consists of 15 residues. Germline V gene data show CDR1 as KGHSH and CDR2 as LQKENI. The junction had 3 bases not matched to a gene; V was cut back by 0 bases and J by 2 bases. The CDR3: CASSPPGQAAYEQYF. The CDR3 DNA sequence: TGTGCCAGCTCACCACCGGGACAGGCAGCCTACGAGCAGTACTTC.

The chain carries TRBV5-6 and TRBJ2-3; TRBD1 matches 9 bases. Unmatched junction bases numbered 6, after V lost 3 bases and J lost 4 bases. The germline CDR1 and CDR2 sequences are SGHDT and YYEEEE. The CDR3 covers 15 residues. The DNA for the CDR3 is TGTGCCAGCAGCTCGGACAGGGGATTGGCAGATACGCAGTATTTT. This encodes CASSSDRGLADTQYF.

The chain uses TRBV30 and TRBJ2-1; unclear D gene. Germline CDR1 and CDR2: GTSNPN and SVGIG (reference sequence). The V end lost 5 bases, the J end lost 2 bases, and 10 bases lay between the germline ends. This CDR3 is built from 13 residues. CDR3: CAWAPGAYNEQFF. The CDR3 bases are TGTGCCTGGGCCCCCGGAGCCTACAATGAGCAGTTCTTC.

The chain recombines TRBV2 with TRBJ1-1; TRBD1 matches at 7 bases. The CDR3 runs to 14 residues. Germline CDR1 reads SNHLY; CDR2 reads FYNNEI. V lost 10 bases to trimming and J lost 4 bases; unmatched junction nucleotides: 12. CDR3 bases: TGTGCCACCACGAGGGGGCAGGGGACCACTGAAGCTTTCTTT. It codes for CATTRGQGTTEAFF. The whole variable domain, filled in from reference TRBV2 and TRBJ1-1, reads EPEVTQTPSHQVTQMGQEVILRCVPISNHLYFYWYRQILGQKVEFLVSFYNNEISEKSEIFDDQFSVERPDGSNFTLKIRSTKLEDSAMYFCATTRGQGTTEAFFGQGTRLTVV.

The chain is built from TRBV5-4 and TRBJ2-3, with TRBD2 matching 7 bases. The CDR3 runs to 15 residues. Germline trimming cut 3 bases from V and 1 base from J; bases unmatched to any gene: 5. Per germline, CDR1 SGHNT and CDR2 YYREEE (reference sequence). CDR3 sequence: CASSWGLSGTDTQYF. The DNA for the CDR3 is TGTGCCAGCAGCTGGGGACTATCGGGCACAGATACGCAGTATTTT.

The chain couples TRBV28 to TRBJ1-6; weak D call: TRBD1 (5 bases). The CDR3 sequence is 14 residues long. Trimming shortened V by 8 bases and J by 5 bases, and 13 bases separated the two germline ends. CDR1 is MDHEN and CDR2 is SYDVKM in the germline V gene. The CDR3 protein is CASGGPGNNSPLHF. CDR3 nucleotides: TGTGCCAGCGGGGGACCAGGGAATAATTCACCCCTCCACTTT.

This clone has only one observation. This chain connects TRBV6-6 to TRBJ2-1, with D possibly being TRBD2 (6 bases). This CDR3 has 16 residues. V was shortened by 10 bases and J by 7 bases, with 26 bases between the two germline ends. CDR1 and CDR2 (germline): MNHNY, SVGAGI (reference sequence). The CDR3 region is CATSGRGWADQNEQFF. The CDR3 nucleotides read TGTGCCACGTCAGGGCGGGGATGGGCAGATCAGAATGAGCAGTTCTTC.

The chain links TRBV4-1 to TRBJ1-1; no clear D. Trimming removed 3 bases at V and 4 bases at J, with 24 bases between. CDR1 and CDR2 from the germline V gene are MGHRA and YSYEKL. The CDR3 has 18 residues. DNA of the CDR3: TGCGCCAGCAGCCAGGGCATGCCATGGAGGGCGATGGGCACTGAAGCTTTCTTT. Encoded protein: CASSQGMPWRAMGTEAFF.

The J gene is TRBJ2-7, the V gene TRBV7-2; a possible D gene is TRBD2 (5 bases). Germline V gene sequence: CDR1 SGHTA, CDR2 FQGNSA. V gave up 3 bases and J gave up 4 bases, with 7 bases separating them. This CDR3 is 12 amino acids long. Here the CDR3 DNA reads TGTGCCAGCAGCTTTGGGGAGTACGAGCAGTACTTC. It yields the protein CASSFGEYEQYF. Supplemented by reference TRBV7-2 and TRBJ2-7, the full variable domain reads GAGVSQSPSNKVTEKGKDVELRCDPISGHTALYWYRQSLGQGLEFLIYFQGNSAPDKSGLPSDRFSAERTGGSVSTLTIQRTQQEDSAVYLCASSFGEYEQYFGPGTRLTVT.

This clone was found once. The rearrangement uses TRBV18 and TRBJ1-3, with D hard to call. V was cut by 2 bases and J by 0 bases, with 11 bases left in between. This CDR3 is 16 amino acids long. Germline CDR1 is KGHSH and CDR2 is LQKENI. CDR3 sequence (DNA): TGTGCCAGCTCACCATCGTTAGTTATCTCTGGAAACACCATATATTTT. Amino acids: CASSPSLVISGNTIYF.

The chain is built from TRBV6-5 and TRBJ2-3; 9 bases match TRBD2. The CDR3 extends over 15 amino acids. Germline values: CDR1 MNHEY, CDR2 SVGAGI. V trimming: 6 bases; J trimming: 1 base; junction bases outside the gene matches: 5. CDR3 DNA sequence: TGTGCCAGCAGATACGCGGGGGGGGGCACAGATACGCAGTATTTT. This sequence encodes CASRYAGGGTDTQYF.

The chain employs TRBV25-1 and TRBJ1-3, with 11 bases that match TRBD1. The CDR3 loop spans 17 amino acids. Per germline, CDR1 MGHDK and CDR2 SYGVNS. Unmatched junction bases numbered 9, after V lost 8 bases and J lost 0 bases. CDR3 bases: TGTGCCAGCGGAGGAGCCGGGACAGGGGGCTCTGGAAACACCATATATTTT. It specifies CASGGAGTGGSGNTIYF.

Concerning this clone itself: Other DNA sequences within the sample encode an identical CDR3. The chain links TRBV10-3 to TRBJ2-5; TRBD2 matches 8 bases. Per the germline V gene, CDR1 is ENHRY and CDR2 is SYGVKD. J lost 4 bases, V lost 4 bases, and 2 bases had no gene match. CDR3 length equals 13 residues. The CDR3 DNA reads TGTGCCATCAGTGGGGGACTAGGAGAGACCCAGTACTTC. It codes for CAISGGLGETQYF.

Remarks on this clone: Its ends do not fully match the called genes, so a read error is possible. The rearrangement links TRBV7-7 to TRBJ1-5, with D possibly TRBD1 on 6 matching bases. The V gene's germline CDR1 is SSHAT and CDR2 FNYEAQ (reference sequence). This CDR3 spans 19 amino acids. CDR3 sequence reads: CASSLEVSTGPYSNQPQHF. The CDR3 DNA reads TGTGCTAGCAGCTTAGAGGTTTCTACAGGGCCATATAGCAATCAGCCCCAGCATTTT.

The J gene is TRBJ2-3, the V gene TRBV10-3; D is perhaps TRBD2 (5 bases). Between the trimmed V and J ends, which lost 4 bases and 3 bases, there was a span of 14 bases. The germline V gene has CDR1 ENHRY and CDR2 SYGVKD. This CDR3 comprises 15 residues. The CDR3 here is CAISAMEGRTDTQYF. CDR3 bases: TGTGCCATCAGTGCCATGGAAGGGAGAACAGATACGCAGTATTTT.

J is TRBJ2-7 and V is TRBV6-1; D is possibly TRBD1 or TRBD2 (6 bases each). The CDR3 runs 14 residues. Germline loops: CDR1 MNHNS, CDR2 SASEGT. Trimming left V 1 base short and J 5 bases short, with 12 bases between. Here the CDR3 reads CASSEVGGGHEQYF. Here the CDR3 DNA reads TGTGCCAGCAGTGAAGTAGGGGGAGGTCACGAGCAGTACTTC.

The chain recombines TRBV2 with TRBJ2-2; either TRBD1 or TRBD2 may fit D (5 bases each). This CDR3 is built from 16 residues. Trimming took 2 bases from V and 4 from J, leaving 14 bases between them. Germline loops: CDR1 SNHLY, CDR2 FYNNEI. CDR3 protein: CASSEWGFAGTGELFF. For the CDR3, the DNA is TGTGCCAGCAGTGAATGGGGCTTCGCGGGCACCGGGGAGCTGTTTTTT.

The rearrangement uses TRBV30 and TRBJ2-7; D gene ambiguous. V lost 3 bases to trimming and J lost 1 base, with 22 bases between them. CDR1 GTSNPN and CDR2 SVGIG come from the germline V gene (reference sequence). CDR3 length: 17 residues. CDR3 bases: TGTGCCTGGAGAATGGACCCCTGGGCAGGAAGTTCCTACGAGCAGTACTTC. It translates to CAWRMDPWAGSSYEQYF.

CDR3 DNA: TGTGCCAGCAGCTTGGCGGGGGGCCGAATCGGCGAGCAGTACTTC. This codes for CASSLAGGRIGEQYF. V usage is TRBV5-4 and J usage is TRBJ2-7; weak D call: TRBD2 (7 bases). CDR3 length equals 15 residues. Per germline, CDR1 SGHNT and CDR2 YYREEE (reference sequence). Trimming removed 0 bases at V and 6 bases at J, with 16 bases between.

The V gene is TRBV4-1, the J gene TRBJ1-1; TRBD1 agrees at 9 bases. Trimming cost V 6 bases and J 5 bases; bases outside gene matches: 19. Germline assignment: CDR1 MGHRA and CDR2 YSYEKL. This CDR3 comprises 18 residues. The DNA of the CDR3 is TGCGCCAGCAGGAACACCGGGACAGGGTCGTCTGCGGGGACTGAAGCTTTCTTT. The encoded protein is CASRNTGTGSSAGTEAFF.

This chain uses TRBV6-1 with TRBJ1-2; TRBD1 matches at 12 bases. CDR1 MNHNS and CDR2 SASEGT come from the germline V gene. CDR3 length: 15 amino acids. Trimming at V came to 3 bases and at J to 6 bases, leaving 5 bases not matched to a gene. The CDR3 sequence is CASSDGTGGVDGYTF. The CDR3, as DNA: TGTGCCAGCAGTGATGGGACAGGGGGCGTGGATGGCTACACCTTC.

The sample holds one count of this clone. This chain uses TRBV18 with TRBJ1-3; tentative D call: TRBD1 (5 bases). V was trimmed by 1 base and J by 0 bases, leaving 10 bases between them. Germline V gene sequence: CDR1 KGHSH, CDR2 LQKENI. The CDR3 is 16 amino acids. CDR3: CASSPRDSNSGNTIYF. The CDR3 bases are TGTGCCAGCTCACCACGTGACAGTAACTCTGGAAACACCATATATTTT.

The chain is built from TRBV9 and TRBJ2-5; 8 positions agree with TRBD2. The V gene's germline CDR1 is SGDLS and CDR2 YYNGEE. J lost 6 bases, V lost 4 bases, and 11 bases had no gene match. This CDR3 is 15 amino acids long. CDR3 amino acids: CASSPSGLDTQTQYF. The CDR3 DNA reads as TGTGCCAGCAGCCCCTCGGGACTAGATACGCAGACCCAGTACTTC.

The CDR3 bases are TGTGCCAGCAGCTTAAAGGGGAGCGCAGATACGCAGTATTTT. The encoded protein is CASSLKGSADTQYF. V and J are TRBV11-3 and TRBJ2-3; tentatively, D is TRBD1 or TRBD2 (5 bases each). V was shortened by 2 bases and J by 4 bases, with 10 bases between the two germline ends. This CDR3 comprises 14 residues. CDR1 and CDR2 (germline): SGHNT, YENEEA.